A single sample is the source of the 5 T cell receptor beta chains below, sequenced in a study of T-cell memory formation after mild COVID-19. TCRdb recomputed calls from the 5' RACE reads with MiXCR, one row per CDR3 protein. The table records 140,000 or so distinct CDR3 sequences, around 21% of them present only once. The sequenced sample consisted of PBMCs or a T cell subset sorted from them (not recorded which). The receptors were sampled from an adult woman who had mild COVID-19 (a few samples of this study predate the infection). Cell type and time point are not known.

The chain couples TRBV18 to TRBJ2-1, with 9 bases lining up with TRBD2. V lost 6 bases and J lost 2; bases outside the gene matches: 5. This CDR3 contains 15 residues. Germline V gene data show CDR1 as KGHSH and CDR2 as LQKENI. CDR3 in amino acids: CASSLSGGPYNEQFF. The CDR3 region has the DNA TGTGCCAGCTCCCTCAGCGGGGGGCCCTACAATGAGCAGTTCTTC. The whole variable domain, remainder taken from reference TRBV18 and TRBJ2-1, is NAGVMQNPRHLVRRRGQEARLRCSPMKGHSHVYWYRQLPEEGLKFMVYLQKENIIDESGMPKERFSAEFPKEGPSILRIQQVVRGDSAAYFCASSLSGGPYNEQFFGPGTRLTVL.

The chain links TRBV15 to TRBJ2-7; D may correspond to TRBD1 or TRBD2 (5 bases each). Germline loops: CDR1 LNHNV, CDR2 YYDKDF (reference sequence). This CDR3 has 14 residues. V lost 1 base, J lost 6 bases, and 13 bases lay in between. CDR3 residues: CATSRGDPVGEQYF. The CDR3 region has the DNA TGTGCCACCAGCAGAGGGGACCCGGTGGGCGAGCAGTACTTC.

The CDR3 region is CASSLDRGQTEAFF. The DNA for the CDR3 is TGTGCCAGCAGCTTGGACAGGGGACAGACTGAAGCTTTCTTT. The rearrangement joins TRBV5-4 to TRBJ1-1; 7 nucleotides agree with TRBD1. This CDR3 has 14 amino acids. Unmatched junction bases numbered 4, after V lost 0 bases and J lost 5 bases. Germline lookup yields CDR1 SGHNT and CDR2 YYREEE (reference sequence).

The count of this clonotype is one. This chain connects TRBV29-1 to TRBJ2-4; D gene unclear. Germline V lookup: CDR1 SQVTM, CDR2 ANQGSEA. V lost 5 bases to trimming and J lost 1 base, with 9 bases between them. This CDR3 has 13 amino acids. The CDR3 nucleotides read TGCAGCGTTCATGTAGGGGCCAAAAACATTCAGTACTTC. Translated, it gives CSVHVGAKNIQYF.

This clonotype was found many times. The chain carries TRBV6-1 and TRBJ2-7, with TRBD2 matching over 10 bases. V gave up 5 bases and J gave up 3 bases; unmatched junction bases: 7. CDR1 is MNHNS and CDR2 is SASEGT in the germline V gene. The CDR3 totals 15 residues. The CDR3 loop reads CASSPLAGADYEQYF. CDR3 DNA: TGTGCCAGCAGTCCCCTAGCGGGAGCCGACTACGAGCAGTACTTC.